These T cell receptor beta chains were read from a single sample in a study of CD8+CD57+ T cells in acquired aplastic anemia. Each CDR3 protein is one row after TCRdb ran MiXCR on the reads. In the table there are around 170,000 distinct CDR3 sequences, approximately 50% of which are singletons. The sample taken for sequencing was sorted CD4+, CD8+, or CD8+CD57+ T cells (not recorded which) from PBMCs. The source of these receptors is a human donor with aplastic anemia. CDR3s include the opening cysteine and the closing phenylalanine or tryptophan. Fields, in order: D gene, J gene, V gene, CDR3 length, clone size, CDR3 DNA, CDR3 protein. The D gene is left open where the match is weak. Expanded clones are given a class, and other clones once, few, many or no size at all.

TRBD1 TRBJ2-7 TRBV6-1 12 - TGTGCCAGCAGACCCGACAGGGGCGAGCAGTACTTC CASRPDRGEQYF
TRBD2 TRBJ2-3 TRBV7-9 16 many TGTGCCAGCAGCTTAGGGACTAGCGGGACAGCAGATACGCAGTATTTT CASSLGTSGTADTQYF
TRBD1 TRBJ1-6 TRBV10-1 18 - TGCGCCAGCAGCACAATTAGTACGCGGACAGGGAGTAATTCACCCCTCCACTTT CASSTISTRTGSNSPLHF
TRBD2 TRBJ2-3 TRBV24-1 15 - TGTGCCACCGCCCGGACTAGCGGGGACACAGATACGCAGTATTTT CATARTSGDTDTQYF
- TRBJ2-7 TRBV29-1 17 - TGCAGCGTTGAAGGTCCCCTGTCGGCACGGCCTTCCTACGAGCAGTACTTC CSVEGPLSARPSYEQYF
- TRBJ2-7 TRBV7-9 14 - TGTGCCAGCAGCTTAGCTGAGCGGGTTCACGAGCAGTACTTC CASSLAERVHEQYF
- TRBJ2-5 TRBV15 12 - TGTGCCACTTCGACTCGCATGGAGACCCAGTACTTC CATSTRMETQYF
TRBD1 TRBJ1-2 TRBV2 16 - TGTGCCAGCAGTTCTATGACAGGGGGCGCAGGAAATGGCTACACCTTC CASSSMTGGAGNGYTF
TRBD1 TRBJ1-1 TRBV5-1 16 - TGCGCCAGCAGCTTTCAAGGGGGCCTAATGAACACTGAAGCTTTCTTT CASSFQGGLMNTEAFF
TRBD1 TRBJ2-1 TRBV25-1 16 once TGTGCCAGCGTATATCCGGGACAGGGGGCTAGAAATGAGCAGTTCTTC CASVYPGQGARNEQFF
- TRBJ2-1 TRBV20-1 14 - TGCAGTGCTAGAAAGAGCGGAGCATACAATGAGCAGTTCTTC CSARKSGAYNEQFF
- TRBJ1-2 TRBV20-1 13 - TGCAGTGCTAGAGACGATTCGCAGTATGGCTACACCTTC CSARDDSQYGYTF
TRBD2 TRBJ2-7 TRBV20-1 14 - TGCAGTGCTAGTACCGGGACTAAGACCTACGAGCAGTACTTC CSASTGTKTYEQYF
- TRBJ2-3 TRBV9 14 many TGTGCCAGCAGCGCAAGCCCACTAGGGGATCCTCACTCTTTT CASSASPLGDPHSF
- TRBJ2-1 TRBV24-1 13 - TGTGCCACCCAGCAGGGGCCCTACAATGAGCAGTTCTTC CATQQGPYNEQFF
TRBD2 TRBJ2-7 TRBV7-9 16 many TGTGCCAGCAGCTTAGATTGGGGACTAGCGCCGGGCGAGCAGTACTTC CASSLDWGLAPGEQYF
TRBD1 TRBJ2-1 TRBV24-1 17 many TGTGCCACCAGTGCCTACACCGGGACAGCAAACTACAATGAGCAGTTCTTC CATSAYTGTANYNEQFF
TRBD1 TRBJ1-6 TRBV7-6 14 - TGTGCCAGCAGCTTCCAGGGGGCAGGTTCACCCCTCCACTTT CASSFQGAGSPLHF
- TRBJ2-1 TRBV10-3 13 - TGTGCCATCAGTGATCCGGGAAACAATGAGCAGTTCTTC CAISDPGNNEQFF
TRBD1 TRBJ1-2 TRBV10-3 14 - TGTGCCATCAGTTATGGACAGGGAATCTATGGCTACACCTTC CAISYGQGIYGYTF
- TRBJ2-3 TRBV6-4 16 - TGTGCCAGCAGTGACCCCCCGGGGAGACGGGCAGATACGCAGTATTTT CASSDPPGRRADTQYF
TRBD1 TRBJ2-2 TRBV9 15 - TGTGCCAGCAGCGTGACAGGGGGCGCGACCGGGGAGCTGTTTTTT CASSVTGGATGELFF
TRBD1 TRBJ1-2 TRBV29-1 14 - TGCAGCGGGCGAGAACCTACAGGGGGACGTGGCTACACCTTC CSGREPTGGRGYTF
TRBD1 TRBJ1-2 TRBV20-1 14 - TGCAGTGCTTGGACAGGGGCGATTAACTATGGCTACACCTTC CSAWTGAINYGYTF
- TRBJ1-5 TRBV20-1 14 many TGCAGTGCTAGAGTCCAAGGGATGGGTCAGCCCCAGCATTTT CSARVQGMGQPQHF
- TRBJ2-1 TRBV20-1 14 many TGCAGTGCTAGGGGGTGGAGCTCCTACAATGAGCAGTTCTTC CSARGWSSYNEQFF
- TRBJ2-5 TRBV9 15 - TGTGCCAGCAGCGTAGAGGGAACCCGGGGGGAGACCCAGTACTTC CASSVEGTRGETQYF
TRBD1 TRBJ2-1 TRBV10-2 16 - TGCGCCAGCAGTGACAGGACAGGGGCTTTTTACAATGAGCAGTTCTTC CASSDRTGAFYNEQFF
- TRBJ1-6 TRBV25-1 15 many TGTGCCAGTACCACAAGGGCGCAGGGGACTTCACCCCTCCACTTT CASTTRAQGTSPLHF
TRBD1 TRBJ2-7 TRBV5-1 16 once TGCGCCAGCAGCTTGGATATTGGGACAGGGCGGTACGAGCAGTACTTC CASSLDIGTGRYEQYF
- TRBJ2-7 TRBV7-9 14 - TGTGCCAGCAGCCGCAGGGGGGGGAAATACGAGCAGTACTTC CASSRRGGKYEQYF
- TRBJ2-7 TRBV12-5 14 many TGTGCTAGTGGTTTGTGGGCTAGCTCCTACGAGCAGTACTTC CASGLWASSYEQYF
TRBD2 TRBJ2-2 TRBV5-5 16 - TGTGCCAGCAGCTTGGCCGGGGGGGCGGGCACCGGGGAGCTGTTTTTT CASSLAGGAGTGELFF
- TRBJ2-3 TRBV9 13 many TGTGCCAGCAGCCACAGGGGGGGAGATACGCAGTATTTT CASSHRGGDTQYF
TRBD1 TRBJ2-3 TRBV11-2 16 - TGTGCCAGCAGCTTAGGGGGGGGACAGGGGGCCTATACGCAGTATTTT CASSLGGGQGAYTQYF
- TRBJ1-1 TRBV20-1 13 - TGCAGTGCTAGGAAAAACCGGGACTGGGAAGCTTTCTTT CSARKNRDWEAFF
- TRBJ1-6 TRBV9 15 many TGTGCCAGCAGCGTAATGGAGGGCTCGGGGTCACCCCTCCACTTT CASSVMEGSGSPLHF
TRBD2 TRBJ2-7 TRBV6-1 16 many TGTGCCAGCAGCGGACTAGCGGGAGGGCGGACCTACGAGCAGTACTTC CASSGLAGGRTYEQYF
- TRBJ2-2 TRBV24-1 13 - TGTGCCACCTCCCAGGGGACGGGCGGGGAGCTGTTTTTT CATSQGTGGELFF
- TRBJ2-7 TRBV20-1 13 - TGCAGTGCTTGGACCCCCGGCTCCTACGAGCAGTACTTC CSAWTPGSYEQYF
- TRBJ1-2 TRBV7-7 11 - TGTGCTGTTCGACAGCCGGACGGCTACACCTTC CAVRQPDGYTF
- TRBJ1-1 TRBV10-3 12 - TGTGCCATCAGTGCGGTGAACACTGAAGCTTTCTTT CAISAVNTEAFF
- TRBJ1-4 TRBV19 13 - TGTGCCACATGGGGCAGGGGAACTGAAAAACTGTTTTTT CATWGRGTEKLFF
- TRBJ1-4 TRBV7-2 15 - TGTGCCAGCAGCCTCCCTGGGGGGGGAAGGGGGAAACTGTTTTTT CASSLPGGGRGKLFF
TRBD1 TRBJ1-2 TRBV20-1 14 few TGCAGTGCTACCGGACAGGATCCTAACTATGGCTACACCTTC CSATGQDPNYGYTF
TRBD1 TRBJ2-7 TRBV10-1 14 - TGCGCCAGCAGTCTTGGGACAGGGGGGTACGAGCGGTACTTC CASSLGTGGYERYF
TRBD1 TRBJ2-1 TRBV24-1 15 - TGTGCCACCAGTGATTTGGGGACAGACTACAATGAGCAGTTCTTC CATSDLGTDYNEQFF
TRBD1 TRBJ2-7 TRBV20-1 12 few TGCAGTGCTCCGGACAGGACCTACGAGCAGTACTTC CSAPDRTYEQYF
- TRBJ1-2 TRBV7-9 13 many TGTGCCAGCCGTTACGGGGACGTCTATGGCTACACCTTC CASRYGDVYGYTF
- TRBJ1-1 TRBV29-1 15 few TGCAGCGTACACCGGGACGGTAACATGAACACTGAAGCTTTCTTT CSVHRDGNMNTEAFF
- TRBJ2-7 TRBV7-9 13 - TGTGCCAGCAGCCTGGGTAGCCCCTACGAGCAGTACTTC CASSLGSPYEQYF
- TRBJ2-7 TRBV15 13 - TGTGCCACCAGCAGAGCGGCCGGGGACGAGCAGTACTTC CATSRAAGDEQYF
- TRBJ2-3 TRBV12-3/TRBV12-4 15 many TGTGCCAGCTCCCGGAGGACTTTTCGGTCAGATACGCAGTATTTT CASSRRTFRSDTQYF
- TRBJ2-6 TRBV19 15 many TGTGCCAGTAGTATAGGGGGGCCTGGGGCCAACGTCCTGACTTTC CASSIGGPGANVLTF